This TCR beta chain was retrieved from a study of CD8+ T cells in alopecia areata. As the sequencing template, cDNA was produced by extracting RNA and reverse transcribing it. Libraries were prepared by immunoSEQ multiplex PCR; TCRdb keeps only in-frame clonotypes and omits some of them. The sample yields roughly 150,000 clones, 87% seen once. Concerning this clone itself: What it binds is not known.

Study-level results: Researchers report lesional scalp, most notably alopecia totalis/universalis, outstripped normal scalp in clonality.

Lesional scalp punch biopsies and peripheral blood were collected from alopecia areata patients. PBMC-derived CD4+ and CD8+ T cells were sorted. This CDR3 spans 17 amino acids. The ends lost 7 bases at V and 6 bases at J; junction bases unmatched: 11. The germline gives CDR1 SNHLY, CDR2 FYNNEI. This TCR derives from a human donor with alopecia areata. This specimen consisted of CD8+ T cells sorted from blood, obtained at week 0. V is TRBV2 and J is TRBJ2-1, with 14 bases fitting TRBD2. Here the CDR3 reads CASIQTTSGGAVNEQFF. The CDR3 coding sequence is TGTGCCAGCATCCAAACGACTAGCGGGGGGGCCGTCAATGAGCAGTTCTTC. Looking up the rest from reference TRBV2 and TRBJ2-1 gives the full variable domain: EPEVTQTPSHQVTQMGQEVILRCVPISNHLYFYWYRQILGQKVEFLVSFYNNEISEKSEIFDDQFSVERPDGSNFTLKIRSTKLEDSAMYFCASIQTTSGGAVNEQFFGPGTRLTVL.